The present TCR beta chain was sequenced within a study of blood T cell repertoires in COVID-19. Measured with immunoSEQ multiplex PCR; TCRdb has only the in-frame clones, and not every one. This sample has 200,000 to 250,000 clones, with roughly nine tenths found just once. Germline lookup yields CDR1 LGHNA and CDR2 YSLEER. V lost 4 bases, J lost 8 bases, and 20 bases lay in between. The CDR3 runs 16 residues. The rearrangement joins TRBV4-3 to TRBJ1-4; D might be TRBD1 (6 bases). The receptor comes from a woman in her 50s with acute or convalescent COVID-19. The sample consisted of peripheral blood. CDR3 bases: TGCGCCAGCAGCCCCCTAACATCACAGGGTGGAGAAAAACTGTTTTTT. Amino acid sequence: CASSPLTSQGGEKLFF.